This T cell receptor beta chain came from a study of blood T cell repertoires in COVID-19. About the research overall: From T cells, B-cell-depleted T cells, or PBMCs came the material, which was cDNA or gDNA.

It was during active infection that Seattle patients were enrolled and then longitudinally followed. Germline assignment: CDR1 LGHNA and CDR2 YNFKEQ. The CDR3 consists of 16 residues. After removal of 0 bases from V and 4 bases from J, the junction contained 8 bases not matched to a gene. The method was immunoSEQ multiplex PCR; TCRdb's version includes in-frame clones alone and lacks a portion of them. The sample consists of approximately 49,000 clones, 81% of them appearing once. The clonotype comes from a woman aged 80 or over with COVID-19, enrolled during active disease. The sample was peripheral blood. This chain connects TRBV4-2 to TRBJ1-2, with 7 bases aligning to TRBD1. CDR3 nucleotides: TGTGCCAGCAGCCAAGATGGGGGACAGCTCATCTATGGCTACACCTTC. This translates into CASSQDGGQLIYGYTF.